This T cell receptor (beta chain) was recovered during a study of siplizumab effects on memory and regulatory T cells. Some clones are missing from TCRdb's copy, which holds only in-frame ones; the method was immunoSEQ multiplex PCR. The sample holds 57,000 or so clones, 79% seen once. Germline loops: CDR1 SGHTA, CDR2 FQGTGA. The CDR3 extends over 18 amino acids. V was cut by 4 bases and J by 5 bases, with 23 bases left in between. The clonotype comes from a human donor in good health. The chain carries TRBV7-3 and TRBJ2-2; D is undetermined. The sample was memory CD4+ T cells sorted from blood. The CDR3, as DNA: TGTGCCAGCAGCTCCCCGTGGGAAGGAAGGGTGGAGACCGGGGAGCTGTTTTTT. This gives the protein CASSSPWEGRVETGELFF.